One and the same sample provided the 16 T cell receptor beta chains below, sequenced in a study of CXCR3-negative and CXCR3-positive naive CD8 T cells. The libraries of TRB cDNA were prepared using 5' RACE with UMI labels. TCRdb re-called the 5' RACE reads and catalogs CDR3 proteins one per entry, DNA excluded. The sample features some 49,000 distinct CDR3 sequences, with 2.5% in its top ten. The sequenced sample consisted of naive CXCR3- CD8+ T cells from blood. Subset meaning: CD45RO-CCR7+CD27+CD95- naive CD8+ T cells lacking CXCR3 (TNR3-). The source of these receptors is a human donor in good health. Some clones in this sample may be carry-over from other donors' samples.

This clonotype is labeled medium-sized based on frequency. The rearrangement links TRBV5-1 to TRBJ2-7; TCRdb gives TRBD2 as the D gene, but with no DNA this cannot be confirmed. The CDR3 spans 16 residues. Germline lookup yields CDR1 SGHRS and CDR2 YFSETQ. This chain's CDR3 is CASSWSSAEASYEQYF.

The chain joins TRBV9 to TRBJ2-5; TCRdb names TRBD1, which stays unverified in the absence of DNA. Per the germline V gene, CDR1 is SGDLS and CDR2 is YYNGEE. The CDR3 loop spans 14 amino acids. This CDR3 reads CASSVENRAETQYF.

This chain's CDR3 is CATSDLSADTQYF. The rearrangement joins TRBV24-1 to TRBJ2-3. The CDR3 has 13 amino acids. Looked up from germline, CDR1 is KGHDR and CDR2 is SFDVKD.

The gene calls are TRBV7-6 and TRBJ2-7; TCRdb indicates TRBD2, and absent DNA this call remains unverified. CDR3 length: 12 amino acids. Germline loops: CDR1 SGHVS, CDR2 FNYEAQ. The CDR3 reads CASSLGGSEQYF.

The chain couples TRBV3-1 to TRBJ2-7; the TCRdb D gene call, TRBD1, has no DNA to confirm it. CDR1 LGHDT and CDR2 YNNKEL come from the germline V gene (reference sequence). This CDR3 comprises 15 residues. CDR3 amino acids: CASSPGVADSYEQYF.

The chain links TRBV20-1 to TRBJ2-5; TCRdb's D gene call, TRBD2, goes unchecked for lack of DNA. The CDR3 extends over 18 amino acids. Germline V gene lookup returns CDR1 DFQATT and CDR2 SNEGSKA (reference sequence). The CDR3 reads CSARDPLSTSGPKETQYF.

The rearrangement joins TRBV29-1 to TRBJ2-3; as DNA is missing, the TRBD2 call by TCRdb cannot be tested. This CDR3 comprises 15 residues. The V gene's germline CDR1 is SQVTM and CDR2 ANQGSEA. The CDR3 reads CSVRLAGGNTDTQYF.

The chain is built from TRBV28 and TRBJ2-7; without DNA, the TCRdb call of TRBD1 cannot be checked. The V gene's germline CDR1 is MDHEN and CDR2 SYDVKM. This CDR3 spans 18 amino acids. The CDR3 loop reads CASSSSIGTGGNGDEQYF.

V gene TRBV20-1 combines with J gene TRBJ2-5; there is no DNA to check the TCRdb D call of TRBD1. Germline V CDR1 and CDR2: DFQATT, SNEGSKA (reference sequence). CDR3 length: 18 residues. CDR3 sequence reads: CSAVDTDRDRAFLETQYF.

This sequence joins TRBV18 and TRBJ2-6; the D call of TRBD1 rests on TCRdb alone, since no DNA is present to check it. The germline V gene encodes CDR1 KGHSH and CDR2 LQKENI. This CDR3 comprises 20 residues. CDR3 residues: CASSPRDSAYLYSGANVLTF.

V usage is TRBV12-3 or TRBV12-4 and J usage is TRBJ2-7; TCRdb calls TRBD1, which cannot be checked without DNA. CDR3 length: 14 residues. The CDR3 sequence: CASSDRGRAYEQYF.

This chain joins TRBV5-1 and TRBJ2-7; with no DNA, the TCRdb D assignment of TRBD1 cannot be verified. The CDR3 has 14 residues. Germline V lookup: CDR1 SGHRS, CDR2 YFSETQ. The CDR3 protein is CASSLAGGLSEQYF.

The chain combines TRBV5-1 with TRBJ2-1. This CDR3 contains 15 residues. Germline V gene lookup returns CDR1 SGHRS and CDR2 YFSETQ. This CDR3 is CASSLLEGTYNEQFF. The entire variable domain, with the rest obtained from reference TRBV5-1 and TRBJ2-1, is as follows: KAGVTQTPRYLIKTRGQQVTLSCSPISGHRSVSWYQQTPGQGLQFLFEYFSETQRNKGNFPGRFSGRQFSNSRSEMNVSTLELGDSALYLCASSLLEGTYNEQFFGPGTRLTVL.

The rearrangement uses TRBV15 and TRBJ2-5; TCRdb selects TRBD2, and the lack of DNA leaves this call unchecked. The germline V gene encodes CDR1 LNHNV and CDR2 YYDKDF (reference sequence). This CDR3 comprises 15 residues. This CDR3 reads CATSGRRGRSETQYF. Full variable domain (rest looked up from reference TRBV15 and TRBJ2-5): DAMVIQNPRYQVTQFGKPVTLSCSQTLNHNVMYWYQQKSSQAPKLLFHYYDKDFNNEADTPDNFQSRRPNTSFCFLDIRSPGLGDTAMYLCATSGRRGRSETQYFGPGTRLLVL.

This chain's CDR3 is CASSHATGDTYEQYF. The rearrangement joins TRBV4-1 to TRBJ2-7; TCRdb gives TRBD1 as the D gene, but with no DNA this cannot be confirmed. This CDR3 region has 15 residues. Looked up from germline, CDR1 is MGHRA and CDR2 is YSYEKL.

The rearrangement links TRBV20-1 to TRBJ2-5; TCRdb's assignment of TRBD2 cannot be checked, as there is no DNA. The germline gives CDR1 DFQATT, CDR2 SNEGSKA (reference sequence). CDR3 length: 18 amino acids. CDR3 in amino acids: CSSRGGNRAQGPQETQYF.